The clone carrying this T cell receptor (beta chain) was found a few times. Profiled with immunoSEQ multiplex PCR; TCRdb holds only in-frame clones, not every one. The sample yields around 94,000 clones, 70% to 90% seen once. These data originate in a study of blood T cell repertoires in COVID-19. For the study at large: Sites in the United States, Italy and Spain provided acute and convalescent COVID-19 samples.

CDR1 and CDR2 (germline): LGHNA, YSLEER. This CDR3 contains 15 residues. Losses at the gene ends were 4 bases for V and 1 base for J; bases not matched to a gene: 1. The origin of this receptor is a man aged 50-60 years with active or convalescent COVID-19. Sequenced: peripheral blood. J is TRBJ2-2 and V is TRBV4-3; 9 positions agree with TRBD1. CDR3 sequence: CASSLGQGNTGELFF. CDR3 nucleotides: TGCGCCAGCAGCCTGGGACAGGGGAACACCGGGGAGCTGTTTTTT.